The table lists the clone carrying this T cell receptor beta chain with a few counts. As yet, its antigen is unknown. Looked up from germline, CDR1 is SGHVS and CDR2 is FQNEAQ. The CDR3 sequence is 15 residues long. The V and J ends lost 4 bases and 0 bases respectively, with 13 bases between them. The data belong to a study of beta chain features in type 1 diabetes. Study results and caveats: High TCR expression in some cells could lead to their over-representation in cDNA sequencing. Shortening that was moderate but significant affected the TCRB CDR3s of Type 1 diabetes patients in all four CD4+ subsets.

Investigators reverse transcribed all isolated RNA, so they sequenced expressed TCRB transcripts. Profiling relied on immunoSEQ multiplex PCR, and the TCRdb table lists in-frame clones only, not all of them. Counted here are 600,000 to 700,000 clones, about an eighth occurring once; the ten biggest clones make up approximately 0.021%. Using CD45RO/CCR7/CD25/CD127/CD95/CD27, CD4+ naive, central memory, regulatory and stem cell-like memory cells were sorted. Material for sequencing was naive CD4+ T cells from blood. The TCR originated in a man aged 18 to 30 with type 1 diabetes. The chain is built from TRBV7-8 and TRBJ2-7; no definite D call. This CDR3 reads CASSYQDGNSYEQYF. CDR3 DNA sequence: TGTGCCAGCAGCTACCAGGACGGTAACTCCTACGAGCAGTACTTC.